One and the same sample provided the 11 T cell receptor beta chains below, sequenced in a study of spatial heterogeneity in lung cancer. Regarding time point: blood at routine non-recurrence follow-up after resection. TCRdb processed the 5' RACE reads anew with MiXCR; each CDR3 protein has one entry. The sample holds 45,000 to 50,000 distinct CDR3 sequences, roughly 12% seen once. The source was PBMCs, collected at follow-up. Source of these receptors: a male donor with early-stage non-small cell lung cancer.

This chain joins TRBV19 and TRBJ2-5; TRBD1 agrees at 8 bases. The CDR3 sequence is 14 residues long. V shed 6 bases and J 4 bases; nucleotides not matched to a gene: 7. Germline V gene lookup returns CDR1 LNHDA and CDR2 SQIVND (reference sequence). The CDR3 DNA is TGTGCCAGTAGACCGACAGGGGCCGGAGAGACCCAGTACTTC. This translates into CASRPTGAGETQYF.

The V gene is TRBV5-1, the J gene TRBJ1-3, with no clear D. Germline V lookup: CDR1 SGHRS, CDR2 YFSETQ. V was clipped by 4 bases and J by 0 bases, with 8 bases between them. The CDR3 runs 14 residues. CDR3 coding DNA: TGCGCCAGCAGCGCGGGATACTCTGGAAACACCATATATTTT. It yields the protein CASSAGYSGNTIYF. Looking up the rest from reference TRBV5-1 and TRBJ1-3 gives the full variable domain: KAGVTQTPRYLIKTRGQQVTLSCSPISGHRSVSWYQQTPGQGLQFLFEYFSETQRNKGNFPGRFSGRQFSNSRSEMNVSTLELGDSALYLCASSAGYSGNTIYFGEGSWLTVV.

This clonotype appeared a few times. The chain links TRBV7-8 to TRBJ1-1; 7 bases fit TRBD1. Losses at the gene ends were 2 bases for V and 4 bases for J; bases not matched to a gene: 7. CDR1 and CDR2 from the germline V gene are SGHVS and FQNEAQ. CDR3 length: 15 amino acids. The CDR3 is CASSLQGQLLTEAFF. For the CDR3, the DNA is TGTGCCAGCAGCTTACAGGGACAGCTTCTCACTGAAGCTTTCTTT.

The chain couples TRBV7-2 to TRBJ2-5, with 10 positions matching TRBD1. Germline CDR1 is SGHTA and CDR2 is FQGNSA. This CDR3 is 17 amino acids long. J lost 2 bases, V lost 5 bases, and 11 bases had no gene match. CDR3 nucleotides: TGTGCCAGCAGCCTTGGACAGGGGGTTTATTTGCAAGAGACCCAGTACTTC. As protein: CASSLGQGVYLQETQYF.

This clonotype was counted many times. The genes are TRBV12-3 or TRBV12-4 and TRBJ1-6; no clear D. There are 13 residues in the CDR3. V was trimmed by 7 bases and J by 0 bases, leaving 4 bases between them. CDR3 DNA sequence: TGTGCCAGCATGAGCTCCTATAATTCACCCCTCCACTTT. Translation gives CASMSSYNSPLHF.

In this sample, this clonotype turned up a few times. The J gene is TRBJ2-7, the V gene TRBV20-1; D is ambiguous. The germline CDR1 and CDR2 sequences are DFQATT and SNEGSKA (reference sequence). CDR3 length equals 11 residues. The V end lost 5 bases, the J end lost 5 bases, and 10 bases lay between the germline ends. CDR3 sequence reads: CSALGRDEQYF. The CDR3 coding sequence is TGCAGTGCTTTGGGCCGGGACGAGCAGTACTTC.

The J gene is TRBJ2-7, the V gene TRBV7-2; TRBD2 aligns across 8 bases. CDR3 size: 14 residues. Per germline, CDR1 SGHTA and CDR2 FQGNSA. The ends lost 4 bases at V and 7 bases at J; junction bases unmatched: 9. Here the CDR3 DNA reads TGTGCCAGCAGCTCCACTAGCGGACACTTGGAGCAGTACTTC. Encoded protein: CASSSTSGHLEQYF.

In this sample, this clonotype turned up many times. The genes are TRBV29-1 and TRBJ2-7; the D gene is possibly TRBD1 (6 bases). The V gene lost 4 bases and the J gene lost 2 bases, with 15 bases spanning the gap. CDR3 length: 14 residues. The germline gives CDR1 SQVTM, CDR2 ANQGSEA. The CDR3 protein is CSVGPRQAAYEQYF. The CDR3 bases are TGCAGCGTTGGGCCCAGACAGGCAGCCTACGAGCAGTACTTC.

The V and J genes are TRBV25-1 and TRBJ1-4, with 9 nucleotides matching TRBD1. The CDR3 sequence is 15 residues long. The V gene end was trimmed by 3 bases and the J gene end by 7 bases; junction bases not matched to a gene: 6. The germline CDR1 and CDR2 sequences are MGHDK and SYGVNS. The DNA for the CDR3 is TGTGCCAGCAGTGACGACAGGGGGAAAGGTGAAAAACTGTTTTTT. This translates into CASSDDRGKGEKLFF.

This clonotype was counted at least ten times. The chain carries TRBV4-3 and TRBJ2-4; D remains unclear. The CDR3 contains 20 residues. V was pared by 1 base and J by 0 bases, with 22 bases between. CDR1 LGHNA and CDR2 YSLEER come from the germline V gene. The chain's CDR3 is CASSQAPPVPTKIAKNIQYF. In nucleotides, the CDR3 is TGCGCCAGCAGCCAAGCCCCCCCTGTACCGACCAAGATAGCCAAAAACATTCAGTACTTC.

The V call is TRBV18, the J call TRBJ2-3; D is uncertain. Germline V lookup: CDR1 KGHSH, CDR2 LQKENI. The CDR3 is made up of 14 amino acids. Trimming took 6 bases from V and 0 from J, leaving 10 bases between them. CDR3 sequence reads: CASSPNLSTDTQYF. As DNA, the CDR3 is TGTGCCAGCTCTCCCAACCTTAGCACAGATACGCAGTATTTT.